A selection of T cell receptor beta chains follows, all from one sample in a study of cytomegalovirus exposure and HLA in healthy donors. Assay used: immunoSEQ multiplex PCR; TCRdb lists only in-frame clones, some missing. The profile shows about 160,000 clones, around three quarters of them singletons. Material: PBMCs. These receptors were taken from a middle-aged woman in good health and CMV-seronegative. CDR3s include the opening cysteine and the closing phenylalanine or tryptophan. Each record gives: CDR3 DNA, CDR3 protein, D gene, clone size, J gene, V gene. The D gene is left open where the match is weak. Clone size is given for some rows only: seen once, a few or many times, or a class if the clone is expanded.

cdr3_nt: TGTGCCAGCATACCCCGAGCTACCCCGGGACAGGGCCACTTC; cdr3_aa: CASIPRATPGQGHF; d_call: TRBD1; clone_size: .; j_call: TRBJ2-5; v_call: TRBV28
cdr3_nt: TGTGCCAGCAGCTTGATGGCGGGGGGTTTCAATGAGCAGTTCTTC; cdr3_aa: CASSLMAGGFNEQFF; d_call: TRBD2; clone_size: .; j_call: TRBJ2-1; v_call: TRBV5-5
cdr3_nt: TGTGCTAGTGGTCTGGGGGGCAGTTCTATTGTCACTGAAGCTTTCTTT; cdr3_aa: CASGLGGSSIVTEAFF; d_call: .; clone_size: .; j_call: TRBJ1-1; v_call: TRBV12-5
cdr3_nt: TGCGCCAGCAGCTGGGACAGCCACTACGAGCAGTACTTC; cdr3_aa: CASSWDSHYEQYF; d_call: TRBD1; clone_size: .; j_call: TRBJ2-7; v_call: TRBV5-1
cdr3_nt: TGTGCCATTTCAGCCGCCGGGACAGAATATGGCTACACCTTC; cdr3_aa: CAISAAGTEYGYTF; d_call: TRBD1; clone_size: .; j_call: TRBJ1-2; v_call: TRBV10-3
cdr3_nt: TGTGCCAGCAGCTCGGACAGGGGAATCCGCAATCAGCCCCAGCATTTT; cdr3_aa: CASSSDRGIRNQPQHF; d_call: TRBD1; clone_size: .; j_call: TRBJ1-5; v_call: TRBV5-8
cdr3_nt: TGTGCCAGCAGCTTGGGCAGGGGGCTGGGGGGCTACACCTTC; cdr3_aa: CASSLGRGLGGYTF; d_call: TRBD1; clone_size: .; j_call: TRBJ1-2; v_call: TRBV5-6
cdr3_nt: TGTGCCAGCAGCTCGACGGGGGGCAATCAGCCCCAGCATTTT; cdr3_aa: CASSSTGGNQPQHF; d_call: .; clone_size: once; j_call: TRBJ1-5; v_call: TRBV7-2
cdr3_nt: TGCGCCAGCAGCTTGGTAAGGACTCCCTACGAGCAGTACTTC; cdr3_aa: CASSLVRTPYEQYF; d_call: .; clone_size: .; j_call: TRBJ2-7; v_call: TRBV5-1
cdr3_nt: TGTGCCAGCAGTCTAAACACGGGACAGGGGCCTCGGGGAGGCTACACCTTC; cdr3_aa: CASSLNTGQGPRGGYTF; d_call: TRBD1; clone_size: .; j_call: TRBJ1-2; v_call: TRBV28
cdr3_nt: TGTGCCAGCAGCTGGAGACCCTCTGGAAACACCATATATTTT; cdr3_aa: CASSWRPSGNTIYF; d_call: .; clone_size: .; j_call: TRBJ1-3; v_call: TRBV7-6
cdr3_nt: TGTGCCAGCAGCTCCTTCTCTGGAAACACCATATATTTT; cdr3_aa: CASSSFSGNTIYF; d_call: .; clone_size: .; j_call: TRBJ1-3; v_call: TRBV5-6
cdr3_nt: TGCGCCAGCAGCCAAGGGACAGGGAAACACAATGAGCAGTTCTTC; cdr3_aa: CASSQGTGKHNEQFF; d_call: TRBD1; clone_size: few; j_call: TRBJ2-1; v_call: TRBV5-1
cdr3_nt: TGTGCCAGCGATAAGCAGGTCGGGGAGGATCGATACGAGCAGTACTTC; cdr3_aa: CASDKQVGEDRYEQYF; d_call: .; clone_size: .; j_call: TRBJ2-7; v_call: TRBV25-1
cdr3_nt: TGTGCCAGCAGCCAAGATGGGCAGGGTTTTGCCGTGCAGTACTTC; cdr3_aa: CASSQDGQGFAVQYF; d_call: .; clone_size: .; j_call: TRBJ2-7; v_call: TRBV4-2
cdr3_nt: TGCAGCGTTGAAGAGGCCGGGGGCTACACCTTC; cdr3_aa: CSVEEAGGYTF; d_call: .; clone_size: .; j_call: TRBJ1-2; v_call: TRBV29-1